The following is a T cell receptor (beta chain) sequence with its context. The sample comes from a study of blood T cells in healthy people across ages. Study context: Capture by template switching was about one barcoded beta molecule per two T cells.

The use of a sample-barcoded 5' primer and a J-beta primer mix characterized a second PCR of about 7 to 12 cycles. One entry per CDR3 protein results from TCRdb running MiXCR on the 5' RACE reads. The sample includes some 700,000 distinct CDR3 sequences, over 20% seen only once; the top ten take 22%. Germline-derived CDR1 and CDR2 are SQVTM and ANQGSEA. V was trimmed by 6 bases and J by 6 bases, leaving 11 bases between them. The length of the CDR3 is 11 residues. Sequencing was carried out using blood. The sequence was obtained from a man aged 65 to 79 in good health. The rearrangement links TRBV29-1 to TRBJ1-2; tentative D call: TRBD1 (6 bases). The CDR3 region has the DNA TGCAGCGTGTATCAGGGGAATGGCTACACCTTC. Translating gives CSVYQGNGYTF.